This TCR beta chain was captured by sequencing in a study of identical twins. General study results and limits: Zero-insertion findings could be partly confounded by invariant cells (MAIT and iNKT cells). Within cord blood, abundant beta clonotypes carried fewer insertions, but memory repertoires showed no such trend. Among monozygotic twins, out-of-frame TCR alpha sharing exceeded what models predicted.

The CDR3 contains 14 residues. Germline assignment: CDR1 MNHEY and CDR2 SMNVEV (reference sequence). V was clipped by 2 bases and J by 3 bases, with 11 bases between them. About this clonotype itself: Its antigen is as yet unknown.

Carrying unique molecular identifiers, the cDNA also gained a universal primer site through template switching. TCRdb reprocessed the 5' RACE reads via MiXCR and lists one record per CDR3 protein. Of about 280,000 distinct CDR3 sequences listed, around 8.8% are singletons. A further study also used this sample, focusing on yellow fever vaccine responses in identical twins.

Input material: memory (CD45RO+) T cells sorted from blood. The source is a woman aged 18-29 years in good health. The rearrangement uses TRBV27 and TRBJ2-7; weak D call: TRBD1 (6 bases). CDR3 DNA: TGTGCCAGCAGTTTAGGCGGCAGGGGCTACGAGCAGTACTTC. Residues: CASSLGGRGYEQYF.